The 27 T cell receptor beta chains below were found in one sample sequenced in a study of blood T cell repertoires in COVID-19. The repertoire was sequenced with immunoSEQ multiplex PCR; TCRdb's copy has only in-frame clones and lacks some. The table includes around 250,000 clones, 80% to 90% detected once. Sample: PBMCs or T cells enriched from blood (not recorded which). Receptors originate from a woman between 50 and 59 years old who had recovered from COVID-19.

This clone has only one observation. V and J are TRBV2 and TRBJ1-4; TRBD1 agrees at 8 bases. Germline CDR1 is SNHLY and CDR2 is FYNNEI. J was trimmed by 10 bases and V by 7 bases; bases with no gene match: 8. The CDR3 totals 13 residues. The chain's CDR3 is CASTDRGGGKLFF. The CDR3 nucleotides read TGTGCCAGCACCGACAGGGGAGGAGGAAAACTGTTTTTT.

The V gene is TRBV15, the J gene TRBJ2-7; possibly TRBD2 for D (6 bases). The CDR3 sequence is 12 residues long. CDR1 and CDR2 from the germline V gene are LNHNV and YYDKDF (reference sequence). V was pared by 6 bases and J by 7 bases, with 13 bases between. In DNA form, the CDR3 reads TGTGCCACCAGTTCGGGTAGCGGTGAGCAGTACTTC. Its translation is CATSSGSGEQYF. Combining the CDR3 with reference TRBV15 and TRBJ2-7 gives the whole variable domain DAMVIQNPRYQVTQFGKPVTLSCSQTLNHNVMYWYQQKSSQAPKLLFHYYDKDFNNEADTPDNFQSRRPNTSFCFLDIRSPGLGDTAMYLCATSSGSGEQYFGPGTRLTVT.

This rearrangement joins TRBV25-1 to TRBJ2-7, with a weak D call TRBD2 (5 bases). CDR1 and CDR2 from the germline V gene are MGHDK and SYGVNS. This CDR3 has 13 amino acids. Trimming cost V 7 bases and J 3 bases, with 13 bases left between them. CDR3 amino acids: CASTKLGNYEQYF. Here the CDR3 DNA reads TGTGCCAGCACCAAACTAGGGAACTACGAGCAGTACTTC.

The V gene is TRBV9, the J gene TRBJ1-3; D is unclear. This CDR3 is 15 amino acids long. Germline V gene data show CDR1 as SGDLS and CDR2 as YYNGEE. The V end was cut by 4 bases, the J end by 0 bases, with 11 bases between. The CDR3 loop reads CASSSHSGSGNTIYF. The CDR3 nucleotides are TGTGCCAGCAGCTCCCATTCGGGCTCTGGAAACACCATATATTTT. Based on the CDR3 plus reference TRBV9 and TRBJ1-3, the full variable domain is DSGVTQTPKHLITATGQRVTLRCSPRSGDLSVYWYQQSLDQGLQFLIQYYNGEERAKGNILERFSAQQFPDLHSELNLSSLELGDSALYFCASSSHSGSGNTIYFGEGSWLTVV.

The CDR3: CASSPGRFITEAFF. In nucleotides, the CDR3 is TGCGCCAGCAGTCCTGGCAGGTTTATTACTGAAGCTTTCTTT. The chain is built from TRBV4-1 and TRBJ1-1; D is unclear. Germline CDR1 MGHRA, CDR2 YSYEKL. CDR3 length: 14 residues. The ends were cut back, 6 bases at V and 5 bases at J, with 16 bases in the middle.

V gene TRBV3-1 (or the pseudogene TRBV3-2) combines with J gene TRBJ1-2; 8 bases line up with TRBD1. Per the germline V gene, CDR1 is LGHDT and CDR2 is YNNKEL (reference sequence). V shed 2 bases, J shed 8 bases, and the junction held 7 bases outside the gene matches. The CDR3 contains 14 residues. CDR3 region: CASSQPQGERGYTF. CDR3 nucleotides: TGTGCCAGCAGCCAACCACAGGGGGAAAGGGGCTACACCTTC.

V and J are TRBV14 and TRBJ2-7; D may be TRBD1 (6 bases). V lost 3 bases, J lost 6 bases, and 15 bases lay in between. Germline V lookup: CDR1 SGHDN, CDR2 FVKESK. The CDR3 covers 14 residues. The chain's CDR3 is CASSQGHWSREQYF. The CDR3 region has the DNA TGTGCCAGCAGCCAGGGACACTGGTCCCGCGAGCAGTACTTC.

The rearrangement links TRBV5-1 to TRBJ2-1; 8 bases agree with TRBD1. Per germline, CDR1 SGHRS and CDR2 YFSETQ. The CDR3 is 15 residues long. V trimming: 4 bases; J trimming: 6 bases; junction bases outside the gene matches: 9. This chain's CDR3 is CASSIGQGKGNEQFF. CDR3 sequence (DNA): TGCGCCAGCAGCATTGGACAGGGAAAAGGCAATGAGCAGTTCTTC.

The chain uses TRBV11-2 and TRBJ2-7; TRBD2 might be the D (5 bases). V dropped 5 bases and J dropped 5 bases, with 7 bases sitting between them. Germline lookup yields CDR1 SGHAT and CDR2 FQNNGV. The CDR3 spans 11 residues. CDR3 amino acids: CASSLSDEQYF. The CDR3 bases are TGTGCCAGCAGCCTTAGCGACGAGCAGTACTTC.

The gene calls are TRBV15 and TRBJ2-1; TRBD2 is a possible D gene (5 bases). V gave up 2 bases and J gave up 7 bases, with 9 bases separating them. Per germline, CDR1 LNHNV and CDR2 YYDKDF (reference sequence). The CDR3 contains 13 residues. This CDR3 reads CATSRFSVNEQFF. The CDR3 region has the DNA TGTGCCACCAGCAGATTTAGCGTAAATGAGCAGTTCTTC.

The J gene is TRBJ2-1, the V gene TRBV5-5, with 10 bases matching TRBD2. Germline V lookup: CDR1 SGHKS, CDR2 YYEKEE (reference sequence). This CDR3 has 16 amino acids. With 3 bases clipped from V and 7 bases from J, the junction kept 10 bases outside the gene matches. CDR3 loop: CASSSGASGRGNEQFF. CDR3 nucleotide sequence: TGTGCCAGCAGCTCAGGGGCTAGCGGGAGAGGGAATGAGCAGTTCTTC.

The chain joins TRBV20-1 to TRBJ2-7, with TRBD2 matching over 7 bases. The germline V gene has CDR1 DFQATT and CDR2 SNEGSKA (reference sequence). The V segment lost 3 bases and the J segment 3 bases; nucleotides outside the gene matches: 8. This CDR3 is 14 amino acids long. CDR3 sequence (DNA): TGCAGTGCTAGTCCGGGGGGATCCTACTACGAGCAGTACTTC. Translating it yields CSASPGGSYYEQYF.

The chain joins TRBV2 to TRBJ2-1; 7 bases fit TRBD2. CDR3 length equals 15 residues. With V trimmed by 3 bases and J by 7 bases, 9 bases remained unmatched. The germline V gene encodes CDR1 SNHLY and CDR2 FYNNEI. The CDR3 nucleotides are TGTGCCAGCAGTGACAATCTGGCGGGGGTGAATGAGCAGTTCTTC. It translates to CASSDNLAGVNEQFF.

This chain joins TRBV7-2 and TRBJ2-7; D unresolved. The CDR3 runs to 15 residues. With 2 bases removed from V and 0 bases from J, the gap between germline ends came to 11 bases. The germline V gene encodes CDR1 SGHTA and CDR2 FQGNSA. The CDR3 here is CASSLLSGPSYEQYF. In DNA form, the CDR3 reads TGTGCCAGCAGCTTATTATCAGGCCCCTCCTACGAGCAGTACTTC.

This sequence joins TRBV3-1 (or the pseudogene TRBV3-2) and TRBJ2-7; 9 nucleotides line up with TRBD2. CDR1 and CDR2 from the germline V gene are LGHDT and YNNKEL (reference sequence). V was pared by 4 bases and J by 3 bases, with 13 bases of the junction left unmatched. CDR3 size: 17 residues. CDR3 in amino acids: CASSPQSPSGIHYEQYF. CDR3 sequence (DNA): TGTGCCAGCAGCCCCCAAAGCCCTAGCGGGATCCACTACGAGCAGTACTTC.

The CDR3 DNA reads as TGTGCCAGCAGTTACCTGCTAGTTAGGCAAGAGACCCAGTACTTC. Its protein is CASSYLLVRQETQYF. The chain uses TRBV6-2 or TRBV6-3 and TRBJ2-5; no firm D call. Per the germline V gene, CDR1 is MNHEY and CDR2 is SVGEGT. The V end was cut by 2 bases, the J end by 2 bases, with 12 bases between. This CDR3 is 15 amino acids long.

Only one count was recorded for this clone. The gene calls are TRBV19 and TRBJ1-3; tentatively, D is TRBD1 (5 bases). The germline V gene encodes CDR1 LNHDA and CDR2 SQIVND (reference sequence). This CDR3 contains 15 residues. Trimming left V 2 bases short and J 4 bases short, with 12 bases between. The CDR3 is CASSISSGSGNTIYF. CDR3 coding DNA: TGTGCCAGTAGTATATCGTCAGGGTCCGGAAACACCATATATTTT.

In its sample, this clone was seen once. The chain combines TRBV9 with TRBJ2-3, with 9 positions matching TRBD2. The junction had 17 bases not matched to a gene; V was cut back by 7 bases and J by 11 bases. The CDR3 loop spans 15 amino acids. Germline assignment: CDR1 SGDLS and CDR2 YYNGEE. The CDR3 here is CASSQIAGVSMEQYF. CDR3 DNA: TGTGCCAGCTCTCAAATAGCGGGAGTGAGCATGGAGCAGTATTTT.

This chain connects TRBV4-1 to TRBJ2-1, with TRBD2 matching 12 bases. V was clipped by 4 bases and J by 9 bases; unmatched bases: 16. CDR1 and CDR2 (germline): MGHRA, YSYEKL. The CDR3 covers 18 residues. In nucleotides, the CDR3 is TGCGCCAGCAGCCTAACCCCCATACTAGCGGGAGGAGGGGGTGAGCAGTTCTTC. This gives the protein CASSLTPILAGGGGEQFF.

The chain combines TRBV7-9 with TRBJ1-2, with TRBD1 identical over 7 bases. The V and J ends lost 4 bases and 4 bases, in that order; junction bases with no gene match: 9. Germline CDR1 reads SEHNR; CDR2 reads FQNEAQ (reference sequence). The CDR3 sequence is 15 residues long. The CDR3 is CASSYPGQSFYGYTF. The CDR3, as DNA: TGTGCCAGCAGCTACCCGGGACAGAGCTTCTATGGCTACACCTTC.

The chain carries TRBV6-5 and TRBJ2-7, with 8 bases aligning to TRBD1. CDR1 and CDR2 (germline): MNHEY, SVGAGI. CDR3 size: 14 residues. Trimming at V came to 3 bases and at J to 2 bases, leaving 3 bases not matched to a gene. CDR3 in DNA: TGTGCCAGCAGTTATTCACAGGGGGCCTACGAGCAGTACTTC. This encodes CASSYSQGAYEQYF.

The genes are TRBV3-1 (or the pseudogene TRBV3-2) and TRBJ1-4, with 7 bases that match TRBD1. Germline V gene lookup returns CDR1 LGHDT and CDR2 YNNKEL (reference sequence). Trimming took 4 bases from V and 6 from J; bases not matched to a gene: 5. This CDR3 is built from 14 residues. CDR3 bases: TGTGCCAGCAGCCTAGGGGGCGGGGATGAAAAACTGTTTTTT. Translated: CASSLGGGDEKLFF.

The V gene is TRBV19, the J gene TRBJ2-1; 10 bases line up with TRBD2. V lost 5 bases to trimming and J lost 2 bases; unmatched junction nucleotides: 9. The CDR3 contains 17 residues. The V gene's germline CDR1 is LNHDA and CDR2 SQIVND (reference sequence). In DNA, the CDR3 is TGTGCCAGTAGTGAGACTAGCGGGTACCTTACCTACAATGAGCAGTTCTTC. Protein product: CASSETSGYLTYNEQFF.

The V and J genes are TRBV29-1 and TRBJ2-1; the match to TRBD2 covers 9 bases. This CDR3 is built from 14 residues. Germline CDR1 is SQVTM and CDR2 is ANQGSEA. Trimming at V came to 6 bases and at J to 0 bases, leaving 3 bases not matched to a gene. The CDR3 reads CSVDSGSSYNEQFF. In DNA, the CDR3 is TGCAGCGTGGATAGCGGGAGCTCCTACAATGAGCAGTTCTTC.

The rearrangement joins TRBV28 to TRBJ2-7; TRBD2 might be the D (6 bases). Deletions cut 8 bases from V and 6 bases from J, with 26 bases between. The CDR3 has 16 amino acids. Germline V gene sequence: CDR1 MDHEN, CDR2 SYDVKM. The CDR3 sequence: CASGPYVGGKTGEQYF. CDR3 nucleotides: TGTGCCAGCGGCCCTTATGTGGGAGGAAAAACAGGCGAGCAGTACTTC.

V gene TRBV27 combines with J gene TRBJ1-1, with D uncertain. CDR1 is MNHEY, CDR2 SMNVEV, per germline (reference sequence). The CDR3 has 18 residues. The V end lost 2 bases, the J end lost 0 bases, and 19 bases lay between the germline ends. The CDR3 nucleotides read TGTGCCAGCAGTTTACGATCGGGAGGTCGGGCCCTGAACACTGAAGCTTTCTTT. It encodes CASSLRSGGRALNTEAFF.

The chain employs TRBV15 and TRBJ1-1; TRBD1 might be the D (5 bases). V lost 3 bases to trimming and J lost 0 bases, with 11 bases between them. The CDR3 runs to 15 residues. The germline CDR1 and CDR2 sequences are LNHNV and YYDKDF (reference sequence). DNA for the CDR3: TGTGCCACCAGCAGGGGGCAGTCAATGAACACTGAAGCTTTCTTT. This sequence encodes CATSRGQSMNTEAFF.